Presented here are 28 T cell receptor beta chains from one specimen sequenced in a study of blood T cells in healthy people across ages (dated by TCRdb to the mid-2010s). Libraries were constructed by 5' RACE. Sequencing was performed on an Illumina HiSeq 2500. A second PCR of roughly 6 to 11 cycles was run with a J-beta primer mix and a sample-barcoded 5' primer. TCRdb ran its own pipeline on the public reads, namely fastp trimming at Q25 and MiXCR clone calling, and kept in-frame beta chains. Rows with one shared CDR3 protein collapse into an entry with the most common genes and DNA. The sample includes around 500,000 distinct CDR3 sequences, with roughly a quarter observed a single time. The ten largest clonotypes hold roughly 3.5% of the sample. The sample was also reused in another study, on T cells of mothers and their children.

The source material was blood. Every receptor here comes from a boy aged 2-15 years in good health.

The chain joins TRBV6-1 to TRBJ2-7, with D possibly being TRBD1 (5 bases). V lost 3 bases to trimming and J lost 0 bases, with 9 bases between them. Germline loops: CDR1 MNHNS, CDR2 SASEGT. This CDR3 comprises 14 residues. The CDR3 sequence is CASSDGHSSYEQYF. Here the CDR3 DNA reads TGTGCCAGCAGTGACGGACATAGCTCCTACGAGCAGTACTTC.

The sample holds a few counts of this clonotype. The CDR3 nucleotides are TGTGCCAGCAGTTCCGGGTTAGCGCAACCCTACAATGAGCAGTTCTTC. It is translated as CASSSGLAQPYNEQFF. The chain couples TRBV7-9 to TRBJ2-1; D might be TRBD2 (5 bases). V gave up 6 bases and J gave up 2 bases, with 17 bases separating them. The germline gives CDR1 SEHNR, CDR2 FQNEAQ (reference sequence). This CDR3 spans 16 amino acids. The variable domain in full, with the rest retrieved from reference TRBV7-9 and TRBJ2-1, is DTGVSQNPRHKITKRGQNVTFRCDPISEHNRLYWYRQTLGQGPEFLTYFQNEAQLEKSRLLSDRFSAERPKGSFSTLEIQRTEQGDSAMYLCASSSGLAQPYNEQFFGPGTRLTVL.

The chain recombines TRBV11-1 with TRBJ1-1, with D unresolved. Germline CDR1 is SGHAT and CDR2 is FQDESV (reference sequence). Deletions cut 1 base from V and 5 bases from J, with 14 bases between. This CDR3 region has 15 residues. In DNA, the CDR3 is TGTGCCAGCAGCTTAGACAGCCGACCCAGGACTGAAGCTTTCTTT. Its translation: CASSLDSRPRTEAFF.

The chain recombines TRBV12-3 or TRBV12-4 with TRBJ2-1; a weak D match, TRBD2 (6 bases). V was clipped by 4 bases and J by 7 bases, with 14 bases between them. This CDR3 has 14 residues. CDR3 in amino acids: CASSSGTLANEQFF. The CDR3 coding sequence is TGTGCCAGCAGTTCCGGGACTCTAGCTAATGAGCAGTTCTTC.

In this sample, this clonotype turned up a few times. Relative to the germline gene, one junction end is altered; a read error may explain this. The CDR3 DNA is TGTGCCAACAGTTTAAATGGGAAATTAAAGGGCTACACCTTC. Translating gives CANSLNGKLKGYTF. The chain combines TRBV27 with TRBJ1-2; no clear D. The CDR3 is 14 amino acids. Germline CDR1 reads MNHEY; CDR2 reads SMNVEV (reference sequence).

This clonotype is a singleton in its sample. CDR3 sequence (DNA): TGTGCCAGCAGTTTTTCTCGGTCAGATACGCAGTATTTT. Residues: CASSFSRSDTQYF. V is TRBV7-3 and J is TRBJ2-3, with unresolved D. Trimming shortened V by 6 bases and J by 4 bases, and 11 bases separated the two germline ends. CDR3 length: 13 amino acids. Germline CDR1 and CDR2: SGHTA and FQGTGA. Drawing the rest from reference TRBV7-3 and TRBJ2-3, the complete variable domain is GAGVSQTPSNKVTEKGKYVELRCDPISGHTALYWYRQSLGQGPEFLIYFQGTGAADDSGLPNDRFFAVRPEGSVSTLKIQRTERGDSAVYLCASSFSRSDTQYFGPGTRLTVL.

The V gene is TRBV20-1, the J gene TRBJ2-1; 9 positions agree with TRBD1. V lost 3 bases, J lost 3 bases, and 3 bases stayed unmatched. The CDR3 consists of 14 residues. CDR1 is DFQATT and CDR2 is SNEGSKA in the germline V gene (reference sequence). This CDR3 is CSASRTGDYNEQFF. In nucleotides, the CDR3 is TGCAGTGCTAGTCGGACAGGGGACTACAATGAGCAGTTCTTC.

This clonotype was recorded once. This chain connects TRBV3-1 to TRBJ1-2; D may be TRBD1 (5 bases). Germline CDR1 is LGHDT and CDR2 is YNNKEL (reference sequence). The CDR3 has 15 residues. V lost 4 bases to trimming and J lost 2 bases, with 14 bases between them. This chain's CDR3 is CASSPRGRVNYGYTF. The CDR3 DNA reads TGTGCCAGCAGCCCTAGGGGCAGGGTCAACTATGGCTACACCTTC.

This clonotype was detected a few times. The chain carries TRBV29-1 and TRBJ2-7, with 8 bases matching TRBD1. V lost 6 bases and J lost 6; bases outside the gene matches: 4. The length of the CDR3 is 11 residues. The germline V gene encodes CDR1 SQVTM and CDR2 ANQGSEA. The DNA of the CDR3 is TGCAGCGTGCCACAGGGGGGCGAGCAGTACTTC. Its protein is CSVPQGGEQYF.

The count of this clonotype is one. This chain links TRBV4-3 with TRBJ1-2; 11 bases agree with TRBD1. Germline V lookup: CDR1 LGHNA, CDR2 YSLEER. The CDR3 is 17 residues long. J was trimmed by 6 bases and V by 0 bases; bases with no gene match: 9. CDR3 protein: CASSQDSPGQGGHGYTF. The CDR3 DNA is TGCGCCAGCAGCCAAGATTCCCCGGGACAGGGGGGGCATGGCTACACCTTC.

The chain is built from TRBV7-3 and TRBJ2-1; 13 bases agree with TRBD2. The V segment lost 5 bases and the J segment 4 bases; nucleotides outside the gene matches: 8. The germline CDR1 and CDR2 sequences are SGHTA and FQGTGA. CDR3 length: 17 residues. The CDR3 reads CASSPTSGGTQYNEQFF. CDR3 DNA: TGTGCCAGCAGCCCGACTAGCGGGGGGACCCAGTACAATGAGCAGTTCTTC.

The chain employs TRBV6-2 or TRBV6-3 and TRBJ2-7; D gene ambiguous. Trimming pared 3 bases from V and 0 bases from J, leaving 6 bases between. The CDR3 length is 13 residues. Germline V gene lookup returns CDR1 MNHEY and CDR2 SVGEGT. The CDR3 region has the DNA TGTGCCAGCAGTTATTCGGTCTCCTACGAGCAGTACTTC. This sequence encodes CASSYSVSYEQYF.

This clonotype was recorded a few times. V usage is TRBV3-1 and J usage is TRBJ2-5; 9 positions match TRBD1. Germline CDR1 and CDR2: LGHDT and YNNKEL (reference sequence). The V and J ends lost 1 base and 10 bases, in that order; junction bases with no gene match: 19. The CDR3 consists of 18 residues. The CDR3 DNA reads TGTGCCAGCAGCCAAGGCCGGGACAGGGCGAGATATGAGGAGGTCCAGTACTTC. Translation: CASSQGRDRARYEEVQYF.

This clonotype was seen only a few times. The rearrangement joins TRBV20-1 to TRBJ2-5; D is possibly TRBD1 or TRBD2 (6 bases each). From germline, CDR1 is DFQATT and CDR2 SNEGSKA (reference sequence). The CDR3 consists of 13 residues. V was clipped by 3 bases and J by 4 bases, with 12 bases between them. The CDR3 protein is CSARGKGGETQYF. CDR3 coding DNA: TGCAGTGCTAGGGGGAAGGGGGGAGAGACCCAGTACTTC.

For the CDR3, the DNA is TGTGCCAGCAGCCCCAAGCTCGGACTCGATCTCCAGGATACGCAGTATTTT. This gives the protein CASSPKLGLDLQDTQYF. This chain links TRBV7-8 with TRBJ2-3, with a tentative D call TRBD2 (5 bases). Germline V lookup: CDR1 SGHVS, CDR2 FQNEAQ. The CDR3 is made up of 17 amino acids. The V end lost 5 bases, the J end lost 6 bases, and 24 bases lay between the germline ends.

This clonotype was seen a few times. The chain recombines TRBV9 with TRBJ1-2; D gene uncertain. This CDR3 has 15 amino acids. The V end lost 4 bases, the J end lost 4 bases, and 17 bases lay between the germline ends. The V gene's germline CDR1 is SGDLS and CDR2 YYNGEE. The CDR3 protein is CASSPQAWEGYGYTF. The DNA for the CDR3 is TGTGCCAGCAGCCCCCAAGCGTGGGAGGGCTATGGCTACACCTTC.

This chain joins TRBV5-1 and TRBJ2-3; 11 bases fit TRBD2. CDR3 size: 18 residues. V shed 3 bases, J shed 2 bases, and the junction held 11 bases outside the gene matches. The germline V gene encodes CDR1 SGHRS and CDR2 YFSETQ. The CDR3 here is CASSSSGGLLKYTDTQYF. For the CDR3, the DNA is TGCGCCAGCAGCTCTAGCGGGGGGCTCTTAAAATACACAGATACGCAGTATTTT. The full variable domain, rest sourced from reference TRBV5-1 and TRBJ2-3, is KAGVTQTPRYLIKTRGQQVTLSCSPISGHRSVSWYQQTPGQGLQFLFEYFSETQRNKGNFPGRFSGRQFSNSRSEMNVSTLELGDSALYLCASSSSGGLLKYTDTQYFGPGTRLTVL.

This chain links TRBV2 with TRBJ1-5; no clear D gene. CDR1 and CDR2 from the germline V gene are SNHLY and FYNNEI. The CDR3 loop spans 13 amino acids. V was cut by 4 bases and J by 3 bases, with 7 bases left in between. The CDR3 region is CASSVRDNQPQHF. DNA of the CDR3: TGTGCCAGCAGTGTACGAGACAATCAGCCCCAGCATTTT. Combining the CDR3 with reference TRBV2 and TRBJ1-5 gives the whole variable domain EPEVTQTPSHQVTQMGQEVILRCVPISNHLYFYWYRQILGQKVEFLVSFYNNEISEKSEIFDDQFSVERPDGSNFTLKIRSTKLEDSAMYFCASSVRDNQPQHFGDGTRLSIL.

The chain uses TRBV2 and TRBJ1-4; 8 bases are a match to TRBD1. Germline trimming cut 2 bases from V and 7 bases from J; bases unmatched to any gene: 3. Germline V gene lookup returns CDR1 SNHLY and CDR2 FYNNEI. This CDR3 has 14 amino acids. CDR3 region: CASSEQGAAEKLFF. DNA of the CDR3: TGTGCCAGCAGTGAACAGGGGGCCGCTGAAAAACTGTTTTTT.

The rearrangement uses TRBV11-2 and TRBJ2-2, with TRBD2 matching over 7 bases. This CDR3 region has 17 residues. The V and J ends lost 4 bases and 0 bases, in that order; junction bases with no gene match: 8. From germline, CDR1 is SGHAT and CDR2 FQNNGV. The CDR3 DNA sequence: TGTGCCAGCAGCTCAGCGGGAACACGTTCGAACACCGGGGAGCTGTTTTTT. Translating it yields CASSSAGTRSNTGELFF.

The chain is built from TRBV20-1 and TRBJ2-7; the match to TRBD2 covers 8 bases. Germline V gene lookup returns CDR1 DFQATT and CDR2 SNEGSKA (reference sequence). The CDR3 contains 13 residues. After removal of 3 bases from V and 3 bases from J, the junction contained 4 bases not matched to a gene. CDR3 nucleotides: TGCAGTGCTAGCGGGAGGGGTTTCTACGAGCAGTACTTC. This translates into CSASGRGFYEQYF.

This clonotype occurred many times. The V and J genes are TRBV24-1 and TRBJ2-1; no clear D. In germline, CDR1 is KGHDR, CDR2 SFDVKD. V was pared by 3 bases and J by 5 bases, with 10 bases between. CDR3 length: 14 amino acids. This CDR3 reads CATSDPAKDNEQFF. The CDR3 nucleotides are TGTGCCACCAGTGATCCAGCGAAGGACAATGAGCAGTTCTTC.

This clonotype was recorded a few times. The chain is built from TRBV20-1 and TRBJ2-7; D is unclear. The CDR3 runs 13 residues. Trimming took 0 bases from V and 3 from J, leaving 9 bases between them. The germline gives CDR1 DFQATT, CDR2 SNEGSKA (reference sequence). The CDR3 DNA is TGCAGTGCTAGAGAGGTAGGATACTACGAGCAGTACTTC. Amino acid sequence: CSAREVGYYEQYF.

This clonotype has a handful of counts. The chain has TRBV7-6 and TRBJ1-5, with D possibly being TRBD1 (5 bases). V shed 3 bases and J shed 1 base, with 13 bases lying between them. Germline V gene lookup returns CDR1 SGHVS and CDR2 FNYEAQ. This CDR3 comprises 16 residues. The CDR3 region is CASSLGRWGSNQPQHF. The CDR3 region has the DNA TGTGCCAGCAGCTTGGGACGGTGGGGAAGCAATCAGCCCCAGCATTTT. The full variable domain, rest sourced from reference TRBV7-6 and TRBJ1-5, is GAGVSQSPRYKVTKRGQDVALRCDPISGHVSLYWYRQALGQGPEFLTYFNYEAQQDKSGLPNDRFSAERPEGSISTLTIQRTEQRDSAMYRCASSLGRWGSNQPQHFGDGTRLSIL.

Here the CDR3 DNA reads TGTGCCGTAGGGCGGGAAGAGACCCAGTACTTC. It yields the protein CAVGREETQYF. The chain joins TRBV15 to TRBJ2-5; possibly TRBD2 for D (5 bases). Per the germline V gene, CDR1 is LNHNV and CDR2 is YYDKDF (reference sequence). Trimming removed 11 bases at V and 3 bases at J, with 10 bases between. This CDR3 is 11 amino acids long.

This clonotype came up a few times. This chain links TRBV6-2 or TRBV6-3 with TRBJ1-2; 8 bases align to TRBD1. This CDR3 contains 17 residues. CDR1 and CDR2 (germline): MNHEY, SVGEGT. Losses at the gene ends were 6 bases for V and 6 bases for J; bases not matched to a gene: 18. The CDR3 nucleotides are TGTGCCAGCAGCCCAAGGGGCCCTGCAGGGGGCTTAAATGGCTACACCTTC. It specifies CASSPRGPAGGLNGYTF.

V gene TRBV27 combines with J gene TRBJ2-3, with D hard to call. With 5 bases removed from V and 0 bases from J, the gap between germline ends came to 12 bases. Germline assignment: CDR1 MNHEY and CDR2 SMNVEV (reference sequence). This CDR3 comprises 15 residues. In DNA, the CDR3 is TGTGCCAGCAGTCCCCGAGCGATAAGCACAGATACGCAGTATTTT. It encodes CASSPRAISTDTQYF.

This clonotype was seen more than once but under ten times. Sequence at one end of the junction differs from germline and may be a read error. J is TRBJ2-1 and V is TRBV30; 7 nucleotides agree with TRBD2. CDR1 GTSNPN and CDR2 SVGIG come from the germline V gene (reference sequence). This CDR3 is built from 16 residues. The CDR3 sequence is CVWSVLSSGVYNEQFF. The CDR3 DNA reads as TGTGTCTGGAGTGTATTAAGCAGCGGGGTTTACAATGAGCAGTTCTTC. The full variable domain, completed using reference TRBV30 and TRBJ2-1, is SQTIHQWPATLVQPVGSPLSLECTVEGTSNPNLYWYRQAAGRGLQLLFYSVGIGQISSEVPQNLSASRPQDRQFILSSKKLLLSDSGFYLCVWSVLSSGVYNEQFFGPGTRLTVL.